The T cell receptor (beta chain) described here comes from a study of cytomegalovirus exposure and HLA in healthy donors. Study findings and constraints: In a later analysis, parvovirus B19, influenza, CMV and Epstein-Barr virus appeared linked to several top co-occurrence clusters.

Vbeta (60) and Jbeta (13) primers were used in the PCR. Method: immunoSEQ multiplex PCR; TCRdb's copy keeps in-frame clones and lacks some. The repertoire consists of about 120,000 clones, with 75% to 90% occurring once and the leading ten covering around 2%. The sample holds one count of this clone. Its antigen remains unknown. The sequenced sample consisted of PBMCs. This receptor was identified in a man aged 35 to 55 in good health and CMV-seronegative.

The CDR3 reads CASSLDEGAFQETQYF. Written as DNA, the CDR3 is TGTGCCAGCAGCTTGGACGAGGGGGCGTTCCAAGAGACCCAGTACTTC. The V and J genes are TRBV5-5 and TRBJ2-5; 7 bases match TRBD1. The CDR3 totals 16 residues. Germline CDR1 and CDR2: SGHKS and YYEKEE (reference sequence). The ends lost 0 bases at V and 1 base at J; junction bases unmatched: 6.